This TCR beta chain was captured in a study of T cell responses to AZD1222 COVID-19 vaccine. Study-wide points: Nearly half of spike-specific TCRs reportedly go after variant regions that carry no mutations. Two AZD1222 doses significantly raised spike-specific TCR breadth and depth over controls. After the peak T cell response, and only then, were repertoires sampled.

CDR1 and CDR2 (germline): ENHRY, SYGVKD. The CDR3 consists of 15 residues. V dropped 2 bases and J dropped 6; count of bases not matched to a gene: 7. Assay used: immunoSEQ multiplex PCR; TCRdb lists only in-frame clones, some missing. The profile covers about 100,000 clones, with less than 90% appearing a single time and more than 1.5% taken by the ten largest. Turning to this clone: Its specificity is not known.

Sequencing was performed on peripheral blood, taken on day 0 of AZD1222 vaccination. This clonotype was obtained from an adult in good health. The chain combines TRBV10-3 with TRBJ1-2; 9 bases match TRBD1. CDR3 protein: CAISERGQGYDGYTF. CDR3 DNA: TGTGCCATCAGTGAGAGGGGACAGGGATATGATGGCTACACCTTC.